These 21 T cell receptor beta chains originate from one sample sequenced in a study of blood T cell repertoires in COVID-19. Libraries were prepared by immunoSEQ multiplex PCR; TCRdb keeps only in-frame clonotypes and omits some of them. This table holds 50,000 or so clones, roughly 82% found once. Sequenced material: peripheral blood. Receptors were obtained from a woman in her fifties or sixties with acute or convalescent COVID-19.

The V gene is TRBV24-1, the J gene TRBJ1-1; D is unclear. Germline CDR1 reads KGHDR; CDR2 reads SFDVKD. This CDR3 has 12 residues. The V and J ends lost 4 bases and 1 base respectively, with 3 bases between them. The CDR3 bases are TGTGCCACCAGTGACCAGAACACTGAAGCTTTCTTT. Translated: CATSDQNTEAFF.

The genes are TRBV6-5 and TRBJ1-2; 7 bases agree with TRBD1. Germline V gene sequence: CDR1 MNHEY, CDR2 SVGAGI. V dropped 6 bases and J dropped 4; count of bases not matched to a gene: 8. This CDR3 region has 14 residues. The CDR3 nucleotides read TGTGCCAGCAGCCAGATGACAGGGACCTATGGCTACACCTTC. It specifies CASSQMTGTYGYTF.

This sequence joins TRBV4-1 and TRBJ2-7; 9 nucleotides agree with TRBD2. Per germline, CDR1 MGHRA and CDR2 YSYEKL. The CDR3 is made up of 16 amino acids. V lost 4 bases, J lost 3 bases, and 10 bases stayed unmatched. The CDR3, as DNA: TGCGCCAGCAGCCCGGCCCGCGGGAGGGCCGTCTACGAGCAGTACTTC. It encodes CASSPARGRAVYEQYF.

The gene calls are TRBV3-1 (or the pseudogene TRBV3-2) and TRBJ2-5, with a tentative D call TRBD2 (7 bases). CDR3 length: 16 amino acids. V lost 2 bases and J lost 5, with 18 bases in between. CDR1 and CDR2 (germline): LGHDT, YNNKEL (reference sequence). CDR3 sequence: CASSQLTRAGAETQYF. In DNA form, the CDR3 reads TGTGCCAGCAGCCAACTGACTAGGGCGGGGGCGGAGACCCAGTACTTC.

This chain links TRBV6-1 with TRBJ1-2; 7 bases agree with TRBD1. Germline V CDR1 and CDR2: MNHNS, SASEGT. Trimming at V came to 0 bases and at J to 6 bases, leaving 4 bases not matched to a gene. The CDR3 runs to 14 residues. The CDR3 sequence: CASSEAGRGDGYTF. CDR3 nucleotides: TGTGCCAGCAGTGAAGCGGGCAGGGGGGATGGCTACACCTTC.

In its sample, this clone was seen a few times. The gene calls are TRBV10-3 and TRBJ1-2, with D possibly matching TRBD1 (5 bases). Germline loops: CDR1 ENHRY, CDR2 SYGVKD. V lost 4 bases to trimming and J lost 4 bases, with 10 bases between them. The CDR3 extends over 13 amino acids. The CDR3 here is CAISASGIYGYTF. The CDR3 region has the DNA TGTGCCATCAGTGCTTCAGGGATCTATGGCTACACCTTC.

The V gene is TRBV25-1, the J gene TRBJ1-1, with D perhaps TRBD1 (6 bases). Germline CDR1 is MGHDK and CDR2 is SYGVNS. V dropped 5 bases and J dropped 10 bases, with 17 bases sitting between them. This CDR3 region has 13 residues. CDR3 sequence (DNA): TGTGCCAGCAGTCTAAAAATGACAGGCGGAGCTTTCTTT. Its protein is CASSLKMTGGAFF.

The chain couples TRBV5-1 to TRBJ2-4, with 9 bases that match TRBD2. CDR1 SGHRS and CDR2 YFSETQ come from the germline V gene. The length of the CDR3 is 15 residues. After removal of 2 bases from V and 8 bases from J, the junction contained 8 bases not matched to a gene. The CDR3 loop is CASSFTRGGRDIQYF. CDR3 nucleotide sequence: TGCGCCAGCAGCTTTACGCGGGGGGGCCGAGACATTCAGTACTTC.

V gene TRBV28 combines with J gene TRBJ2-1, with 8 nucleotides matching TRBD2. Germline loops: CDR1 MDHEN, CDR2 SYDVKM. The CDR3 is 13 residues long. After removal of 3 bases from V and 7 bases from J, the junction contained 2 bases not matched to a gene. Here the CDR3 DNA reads TGTGCCAGCAGTTTGCCGGGAGGGAATGAGCAGTTCTTC. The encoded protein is CASSLPGGNEQFF.

The CDR3 loop is CASSLDRGGYGYTF. CDR3 coding DNA: TGTGCCAGCAGCTTAGACAGGGGAGGCTATGGCTACACCTTC. The chain has TRBV2 and TRBJ1-2, with TRBD1 matching 8 bases. CDR3 length: 14 residues. CDR1 is SNHLY and CDR2 is FYNNEI in the germline V gene. The junction had 7 bases not matched to a gene; V was cut back by 6 bases and J by 4 bases.

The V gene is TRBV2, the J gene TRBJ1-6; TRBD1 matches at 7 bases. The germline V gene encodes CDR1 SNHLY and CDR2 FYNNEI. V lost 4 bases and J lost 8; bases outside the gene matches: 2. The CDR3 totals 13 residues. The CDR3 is CASSGTGYSPLHF. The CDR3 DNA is TGTGCCAGCAGTGGGACAGGATATTCACCCCTCCACTTT.

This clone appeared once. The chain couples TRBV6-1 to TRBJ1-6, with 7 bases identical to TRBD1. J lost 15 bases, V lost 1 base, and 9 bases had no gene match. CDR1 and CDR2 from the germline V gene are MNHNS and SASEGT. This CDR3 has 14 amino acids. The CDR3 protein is CASSEGTGLWSLHF. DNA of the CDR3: TGTGCCAGCAGTGAAGGGACAGGCCTGTGGAGCCTCCACTTT.

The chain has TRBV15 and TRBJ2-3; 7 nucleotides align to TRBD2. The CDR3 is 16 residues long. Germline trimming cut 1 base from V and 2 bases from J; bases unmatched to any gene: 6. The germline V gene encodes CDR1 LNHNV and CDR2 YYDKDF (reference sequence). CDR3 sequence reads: CATSRGGGRATDTQYF. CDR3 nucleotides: TGTGCCACCAGCAGAGGTGGTGGGAGGGCCACAGATACGCAGTATTTT.

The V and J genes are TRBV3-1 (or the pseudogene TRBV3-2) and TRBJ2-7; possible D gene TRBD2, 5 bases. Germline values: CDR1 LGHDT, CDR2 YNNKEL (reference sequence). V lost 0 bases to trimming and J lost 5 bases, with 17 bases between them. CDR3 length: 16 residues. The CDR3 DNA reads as TGTGCCAGCAGCCAAGAGCCTAGCATCTTTTCGAACGAGCAGTACTTC. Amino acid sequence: CASSQEPSIFSNEQYF.

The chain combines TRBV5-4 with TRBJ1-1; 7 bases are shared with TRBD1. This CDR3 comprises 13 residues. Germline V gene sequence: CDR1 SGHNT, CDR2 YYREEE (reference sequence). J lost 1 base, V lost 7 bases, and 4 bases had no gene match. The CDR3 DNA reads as TGTGCCAGCTCCGACAGGGAGAACACTGAAGCTTTCTTT. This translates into CASSDRENTEAFF.

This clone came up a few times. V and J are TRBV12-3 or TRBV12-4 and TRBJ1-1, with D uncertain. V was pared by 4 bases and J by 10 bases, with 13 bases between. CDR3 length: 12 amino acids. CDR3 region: CASSSSTGRAFF. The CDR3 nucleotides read TGTGCCAGCAGTTCCTCAACCGGTCGAGCTTTCTTT.

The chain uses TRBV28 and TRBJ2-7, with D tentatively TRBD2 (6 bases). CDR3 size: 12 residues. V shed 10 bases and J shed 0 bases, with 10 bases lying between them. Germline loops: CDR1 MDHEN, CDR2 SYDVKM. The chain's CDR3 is CATDGSSYEQYF. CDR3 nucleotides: TGTGCCACAGACGGGAGCTCCTACGAGCAGTACTTC.

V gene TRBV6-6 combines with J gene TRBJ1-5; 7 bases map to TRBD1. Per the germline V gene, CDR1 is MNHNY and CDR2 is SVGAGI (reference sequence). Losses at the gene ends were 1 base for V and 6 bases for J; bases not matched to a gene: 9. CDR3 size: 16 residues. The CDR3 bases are TGTGCCAGCAGTTACTACGGGACAGCTGCCGGTCAGCCCCAGCATTTT. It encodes CASSYYGTAAGQPQHF.

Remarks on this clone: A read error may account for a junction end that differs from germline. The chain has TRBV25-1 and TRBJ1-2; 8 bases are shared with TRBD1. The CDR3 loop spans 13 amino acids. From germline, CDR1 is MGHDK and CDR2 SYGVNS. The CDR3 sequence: CTSSVQGVLGYTF. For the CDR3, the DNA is TGTACCAGCAGTGTACAGGGGGTTTTGGGCTACACCTTC.

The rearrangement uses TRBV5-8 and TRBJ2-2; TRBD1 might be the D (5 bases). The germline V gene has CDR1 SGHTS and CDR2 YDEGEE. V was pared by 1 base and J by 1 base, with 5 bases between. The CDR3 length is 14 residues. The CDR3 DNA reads TGTGCCAGCAGCTTGACAGGGAACACCGGGGAGCTGTTTTTT. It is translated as CASSLTGNTGELFF.

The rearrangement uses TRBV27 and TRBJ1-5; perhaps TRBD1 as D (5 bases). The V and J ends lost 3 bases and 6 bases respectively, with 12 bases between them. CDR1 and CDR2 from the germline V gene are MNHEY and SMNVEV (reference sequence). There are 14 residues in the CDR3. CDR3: CASSFRVGGQPQHF. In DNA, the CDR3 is TGTGCCAGCAGTTTCAGGGTGGGGGGTCAGCCCCAGCATTTT.